Reported below is one TCR beta chain. This sample is drawn from a study of PD-L1 blockade in urothelial cancer. Study in general: It was in 2014 that patients started atezolizumab at 1,200 mg intravenously every 3 weeks. Blood analysis took place 3 weeks (second dose) and 6 weeks after treatment start.

Trimming took 3 bases from V and 0 from J, leaving 8 bases between them. The CDR3 sequence is 15 residues long. The V gene's germline CDR1 is SNHLY and CDR2 FYNNEI. Sequencing was performed with immunoSEQ multiplex PCR; in TCRdb, only in-frame clones are kept and a portion is missing. The profile shows tens of thousands of clones, approximately 90% of them singletons. Time point reported: pretreatment peripheral blood. The sequencing here drew on PBMCs, taken around atezolizumab (anti-PD-L1) treatment. This receptor was obtained from a woman in her fifties or sixties with urothelial cancer. V usage is TRBV2 and J usage is TRBJ1-4; maybe TRBD1 (5 bases). The CDR3 loop is CASSEGGATNEKLFF. Here the CDR3 DNA reads TGTGCCAGCAGTGAGGGGGGTGCAACTAATGAAAAACTGTTTTTT.